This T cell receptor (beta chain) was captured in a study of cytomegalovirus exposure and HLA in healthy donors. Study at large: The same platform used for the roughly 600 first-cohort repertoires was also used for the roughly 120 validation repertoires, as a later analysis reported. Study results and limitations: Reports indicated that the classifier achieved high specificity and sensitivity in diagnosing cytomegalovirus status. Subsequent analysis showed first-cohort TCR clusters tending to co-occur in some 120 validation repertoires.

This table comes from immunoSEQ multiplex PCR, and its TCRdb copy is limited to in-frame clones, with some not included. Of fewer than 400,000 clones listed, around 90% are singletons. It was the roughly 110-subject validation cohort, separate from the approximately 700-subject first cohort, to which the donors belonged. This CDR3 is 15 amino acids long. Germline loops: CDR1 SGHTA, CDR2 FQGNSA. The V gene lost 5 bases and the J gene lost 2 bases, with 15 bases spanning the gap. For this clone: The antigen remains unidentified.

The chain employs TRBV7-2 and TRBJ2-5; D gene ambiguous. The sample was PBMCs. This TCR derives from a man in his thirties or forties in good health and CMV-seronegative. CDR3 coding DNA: TGTGCCAGCAGCCTCTACAGTGTCGGTCAAGAGACCCAGTACTTC. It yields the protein CASSLYSVGQETQYF.